These 20 T cell receptor beta chains came from one sample sequenced in a study of OX40 agonist ivuxolimab in advanced cancers. Assay: immunoSEQ multiplex PCR; the TCRdb copy retains only in-frame clones and omits some. Among more than 55,000 clones, about nine tenths were seen once, and the ten largest hold roughly 1.2%. Sequencing was performed on CD4+ or CD8+ T cells sorted from blood, taken in a trial of the OX40 agonist ivuxolimab. Receptors were obtained from an adult with an advanced solid tumor such as melanoma, head and neck, liver or kidney cancer.

This chain links TRBV6-1 with TRBJ2-5; a weak D match, TRBD2 (5 bases). This CDR3 has 14 amino acids. Germline assignment: CDR1 MNHNS and CDR2 SASEGT. V was trimmed by 2 bases and J by 5 bases, leaving 12 bases between them. The CDR3 spells CASSETSPWETQYF. In nucleotides, the CDR3 is TGTGCCAGCAGTGAAACTAGTCCCTGGGAGACCCAGTACTTC.

The rearrangement links TRBV2 to TRBJ2-5, with D hard to call. With 1 base removed from V and 2 bases from J, the gap between germline ends came to 5 bases. Germline V gene lookup returns CDR1 SNHLY and CDR2 FYNNEI. The CDR3 totals 13 residues. The CDR3 DNA reads TGTGCCAGCAGTGAAGTCAGGCAAGAGACCCAGTACTTC. It specifies CASSEVRQETQYF.

J is TRBJ1-5 and V is TRBV13; D is uncertain. This CDR3 comprises 16 residues. In germline, CDR1 is PRHDT, CDR2 FYEKMQ (reference sequence). V was clipped by 2 bases and J by 2 bases, with 13 bases between them. Here the CDR3 reads CASSLFRAGGNQPQHF. The CDR3 DNA reads as TGTGCCAGCAGCTTATTCCGGGCAGGCGGCAATCAGCCCCAGCATTTT.

The chain carries TRBV7-9 and TRBJ1-4; 8 bases line up with TRBD1. CDR1 and CDR2 from the germline V gene are SEHNR and FQNEAQ (reference sequence). Germline trimming cut 5 bases from V and 4 bases from J; bases unmatched to any gene: 3. The CDR3 loop spans 14 amino acids. CDR3 nucleotide sequence: TGTGCCAGCAGCCCGACAGGGGATAATGAAAAACTGTTTTTT. Residues: CASSPTGDNEKLFF.

This clone was detected once. The chain uses TRBV5-1 and TRBJ2-3, with TRBD1 matching 9 bases. The CDR3 runs to 16 residues. Germline V gene sequence: CDR1 SGHRS, CDR2 YFSETQ. V shed 2 bases and J 1 base; nucleotides not matched to a gene: 5. The CDR3 sequence is CASSFAGQGRTDTQYF. Here the CDR3 DNA reads TGCGCCAGCAGCTTTGCCGGACAGGGGCGCACAGATACGCAGTATTTT.

A few counts support this clone. Distinct nucleotide sequences in the sample also encode this CDR3. The chain links TRBV9 to TRBJ2-2; perhaps TRBD1 as D (5 bases). The CDR3 contains 14 residues. Per the germline V gene, CDR1 is SGDLS and CDR2 is YYNGEE. V lost 2 bases and J lost 2, with 7 bases in between. This CDR3 is CASSVQGNTGELFF. In DNA form, the CDR3 reads TGTGCCAGCAGCGTCCAGGGTAACACCGGGGAGCTGTTTTTT.

The rearrangement uses TRBV4-1 and TRBJ1-5; 8 nucleotides line up with TRBD1. V lost 4 bases and J lost 3; bases outside the gene matches: 8. Per germline, CDR1 MGHRA and CDR2 YSYEKL. This CDR3 has 16 residues. CDR3 bases: TGCGCCAGCAGCCCCTCTCTGGGACAGGCCAATCAGCCCCAGCATTTT. Translation: CASSPSLGQANQPQHF.

The rearrangement joins TRBV7-9 to TRBJ2-7, with 10 bases aligning to TRBD2. V lost 3 bases, J lost 2 bases, and 4 bases stayed unmatched. CDR1 is SEHNR, CDR2 FQNEAQ, per germline (reference sequence). The CDR3 runs 15 residues. Here the CDR3 DNA reads TGTGCCAGCAGCTTCGGACTAGCGGAGCCCTACGAGCAGTACTTC. Its protein is CASSFGLAEPYEQYF.

The chain has TRBV5-4 and TRBJ2-7; 9 bases align to TRBD2. Unmatched junction bases numbered 8, after V lost 4 bases and J lost 0 bases. Germline-derived CDR1 and CDR2 are SGHNT and YYREEE (reference sequence). This CDR3 has 16 amino acids. CDR3 DNA: TGTGCCAGCAGCCAAGATTCTAGCGGGATCTCCTACGAGCAGTACTTC. It is translated as CASSQDSSGISYEQYF.

The chain combines TRBV7-9 with TRBJ1-2; perhaps TRBD1 as D (6 bases). Germline V gene data show CDR1 as SEHNR and CDR2 as FQNEAQ (reference sequence). Trimming took off 3 bases at V and 0 bases at J, with 14 bases between the two ends. This CDR3 is 16 amino acids long. The CDR3 DNA reads TGTGCCAGCAGCTTTGGGACGGGGGCGCCTAACTATGGCTACACCTTC. Its protein product is CASSFGTGAPNYGYTF.

V gene TRBV2 combines with J gene TRBJ2-7, with TRBD1 identical over 7 bases. Per germline, CDR1 SNHLY and CDR2 FYNNEI. This CDR3 is built from 14 residues. V gave up 9 bases and J gave up 0 bases; unmatched junction bases: 8. The CDR3 region has the DNA TGTGCCAGTCTACGCCGGGACAGCTCCTACGAGCAGTACTTC. Its protein product is CASLRRDSSYEQYF.

This clone occurred once. The rearrangement uses TRBV10-3 and TRBJ1-4, with a possible D match to TRBD1 (6 bases). Looked up from germline, CDR1 is ENHRY and CDR2 is SYGVKD. The CDR3 is made up of 14 amino acids. Trimming cost V 3 bases and J 3 bases, with 8 bases left between them. The CDR3 here is CAISEGTPNEKLFF. DNA of the CDR3: TGTGCCATCAGTGAAGGGACACCTAATGAAAAACTGTTTTTT.

The rearrangement joins TRBV5-1 to TRBJ2-1; 9 bases align to TRBD2. The CDR3 loop spans 14 amino acids. CDR1 is SGHRS and CDR2 is YFSETQ in the germline V gene. The V segment lost 5 bases and the J segment 7 bases; nucleotides outside the gene matches: 7. This chain's CDR3 is CASSTGTSPNEQFF. CDR3 nucleotide sequence: TGCGCCAGCAGTACCGGGACTAGCCCTAATGAGCAGTTCTTC. Complete variable domain (other parts from reference TRBV5-1 and TRBJ2-1): KAGVTQTPRYLIKTRGQQVTLSCSPISGHRSVSWYQQTPGQGLQFLFEYFSETQRNKGNFPGRFSGRQFSNSRSEMNVSTLELGDSALYLCASSTGTSPNEQFFGPGTRLTVL.

The chain links TRBV7-8 to TRBJ1-2, with D perhaps TRBD1 (5 bases). The V end was cut by 5 bases, the J end by 0 bases, with 10 bases between. The germline V gene encodes CDR1 SGHVS and CDR2 FQNEAQ. The CDR3 contains 14 residues. CDR3 loop: CASSPDTANYGYTF. CDR3 sequence (DNA): TGTGCCAGCAGCCCGGACACAGCTAACTATGGCTACACCTTC.

The chain carries TRBV5-1 and TRBJ2-5; 14 nucleotides match TRBD2. CDR3 length: 17 residues. Germline V gene data show CDR1 as SGHRS and CDR2 as YFSETQ. Trimming at V came to 1 base and at J to 5 bases, leaving 7 bases not matched to a gene. The CDR3 loop reads CASSLRGTSGSPETQYF. The CDR3 DNA sequence: TGCGCCAGCAGCTTGCGGGGGACTAGCGGGAGTCCGGAGACCCAGTACTTC.

The CDR3 reads CASSLASAYEQYF. The CDR3 DNA sequence: TGTGCCAGCAGCTTAGCTAGCGCCTACGAGCAGTACTTC. This chain joins TRBV11-2 and TRBJ2-7, with D tentatively TRBD2 (6 bases). Germline CDR1 is SGHAT and CDR2 is FQNNGV. This CDR3 region has 13 residues. Trimming shortened V by 1 base and J by 2 bases, and 6 bases separated the two germline ends.

The V gene is TRBV9, the J gene TRBJ2-1; D not resolved. Germline V CDR1 and CDR2: SGDLS, YYNGEE. The V gene lost 2 bases and the J gene lost 2 bases, with 8 bases spanning the gap. CDR3 length: 14 amino acids. CDR3 bases: TGTGCCAGCAGCGTTGGGTCTACCTACAATGAGCAGTTCTTC. Translation gives CASSVGSTYNEQFF.

This clone has a single count. CDR3 coding DNA: TGTGCCAGCAGCTTAGATAGGACCGGCGGGCAGTACTTC. It codes for CASSLDRTGGQYF. The V and J genes are TRBV7-2 and TRBJ2-7; D unresolved. Trimming cost V 1 base and J 9 bases, with 13 bases left between them. The CDR3 runs to 13 residues. Germline V lookup: CDR1 SGHTA, CDR2 FQGNSA.

The genes are TRBV29-1 and TRBJ2-5, with 7 bases fitting TRBD1. The CDR3 length is 13 residues. The V gene's germline CDR1 is SQVTM and CDR2 ANQGSEA. The CDR3 spells CSVGRGRQETQYF. The CDR3 DNA reads TGCAGTGTGGGCAGGGGGAGACAAGAGACCCAGTACTTC.

In this sample, this clone turned up once. This chain connects TRBV2 to TRBJ2-7; possibly TRBD2 for D (5 bases). The CDR3 covers 14 residues. Germline-derived CDR1 and CDR2 are SNHLY and FYNNEI. With 6 bases removed from V and 3 bases from J, the gap between germline ends came to 15 bases. CDR3 in DNA: TGTGCCAGCAGAAGGGTTAGCGCGAACTACGAGCAGTACTTC. Translated, it gives CASRRVSANYEQYF.